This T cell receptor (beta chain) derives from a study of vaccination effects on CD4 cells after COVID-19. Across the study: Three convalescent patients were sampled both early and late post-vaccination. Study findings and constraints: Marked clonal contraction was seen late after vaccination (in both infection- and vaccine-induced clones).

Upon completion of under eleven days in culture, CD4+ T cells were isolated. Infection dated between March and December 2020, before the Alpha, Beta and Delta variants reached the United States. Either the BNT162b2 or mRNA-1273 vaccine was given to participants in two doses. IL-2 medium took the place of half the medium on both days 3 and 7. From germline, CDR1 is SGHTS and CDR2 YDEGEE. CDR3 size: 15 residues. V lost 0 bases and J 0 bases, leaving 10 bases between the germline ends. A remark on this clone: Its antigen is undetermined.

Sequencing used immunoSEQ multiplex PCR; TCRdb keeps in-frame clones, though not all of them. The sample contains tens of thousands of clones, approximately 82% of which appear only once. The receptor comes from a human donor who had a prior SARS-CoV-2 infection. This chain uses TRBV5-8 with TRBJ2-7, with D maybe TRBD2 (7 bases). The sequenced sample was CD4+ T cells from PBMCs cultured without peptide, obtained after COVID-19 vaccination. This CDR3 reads CASSLERGGSYEQYF. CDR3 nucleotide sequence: TGTGCCAGCAGCTTGGAAAGGGGGGGCTCCTACGAGCAGTACTTC.